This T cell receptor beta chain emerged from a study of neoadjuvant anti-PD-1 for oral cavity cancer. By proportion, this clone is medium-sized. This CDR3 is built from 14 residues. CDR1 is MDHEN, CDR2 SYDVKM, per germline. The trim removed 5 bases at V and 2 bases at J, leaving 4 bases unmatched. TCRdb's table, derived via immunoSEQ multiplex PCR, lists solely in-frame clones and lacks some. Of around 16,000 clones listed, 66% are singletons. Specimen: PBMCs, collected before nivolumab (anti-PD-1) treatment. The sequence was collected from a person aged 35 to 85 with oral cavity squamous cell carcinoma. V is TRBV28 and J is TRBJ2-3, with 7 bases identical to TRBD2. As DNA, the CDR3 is TGTGCCAGCAGTCCCCAGCGGGACACAGATACGCAGTATTTT. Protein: CASSPQRDTDTQYF.